In this sample, the clone carrying this T cell receptor beta chain turned up many times. The antigen remains undetermined. Per germline, CDR1 SGHDN and CDR2 FVKESK. The CDR3 extends over 13 amino acids. Between the trimmed V and J ends, which lost 8 bases and 12 bases, there was a span of 21 bases. Each CDR3 protein gets one entry after TCRdb re-called the 5' RACE reads with MiXCR. The sample contains 130,000 to 150,000 distinct CDR3 sequences, around 3.5% of which appear only once. This sample is drawn from a study of identical twins. Study-wide findings and caveats: Fewer insertions characterized abundant cord blood beta clonotypes, whereas memory repertoires showed none.

Each donor (without exception) was a healthy Caucasian. Sequences were obtained from memory T cells sorted from blood. The receptor was derived from a man in his late teens or twenties in good health. The genes are TRBV14 and TRBJ2-3; D unresolved. The CDR3 sequence: CASSVIELGHQYF. CDR3 coding DNA: TGTGCCAGCTCTGTCATCGAGTTGGGCCACCAGTATTTT.